This T cell receptor beta chain emerged from a study of T-cell reconstitution after alpha-beta-depleted transplantation in children. The study, taken as a whole, reports: From newly produced T cells came most of the T-cell counts and diversity one year after transplant. From surviving recipient T cells and thymic progenitors came the high day-60 TCRbeta diversity observed in some patients. Reported findings indicate that, about two months after transplant, alpha-beta T cells came from several hundred expanded clones, which were derived from non-depleted graft cells.

Researchers prepared the TCRbeta library using unique molecular identifiers, the study reports. TCRdb used MiXCR to reprocess the PCR reads, holding one entry per CDR3 protein. The data show about 200,000 distinct CDR3 sequences, approximately 7% seen once. The germline V and J ends were trimmed by 5 bases and 2 bases, with 19 bases remaining between them. The CDR3 is 16 amino acids. CDR1 DFQATT and CDR2 SNEGSKA come from the germline V gene (reference sequence). This clonotype occurred many times. What it binds is not known. The chain couples TRBV20-1 to TRBJ2-1; D perhaps matches TRBD2 (6 bases). Sequences were derived from PBMCs, sampled before TCRalphabeta/CD19-depleted stem cell transplant. This clonotype was obtained from a boy aged 2 to 9 with acute lymphoblastic leukemia, due to receive a stem cell transplant. In DNA, the CDR3 is TGCAGTGCTCTGGAGGGCGGGGCCACGACCTACAATGAGCAGTTCTTC. Protein sequence: CSALEGGATTYNEQFF.